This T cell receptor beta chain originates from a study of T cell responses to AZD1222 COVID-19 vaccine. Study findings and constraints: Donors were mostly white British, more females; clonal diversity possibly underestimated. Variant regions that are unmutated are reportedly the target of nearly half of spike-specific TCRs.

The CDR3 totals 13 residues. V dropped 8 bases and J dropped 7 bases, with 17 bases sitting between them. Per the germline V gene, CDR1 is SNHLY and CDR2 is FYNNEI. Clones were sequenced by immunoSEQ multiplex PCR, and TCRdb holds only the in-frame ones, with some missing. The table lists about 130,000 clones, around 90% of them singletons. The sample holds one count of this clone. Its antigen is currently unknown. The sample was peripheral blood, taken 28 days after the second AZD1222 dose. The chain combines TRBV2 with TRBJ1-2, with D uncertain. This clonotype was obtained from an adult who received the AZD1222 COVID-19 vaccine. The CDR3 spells CASRTRRALGYTF. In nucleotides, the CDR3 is TGTGCCAGCCGCACCCGTCGGGCCCTTGGCTACACCTTC.